Given below is one T cell receptor beta chain in context. Its antigen is not identified. Losses at the gene ends were 1 base for V and 6 bases for J; bases not matched to a gene: 7. The CDR3 length is 16 residues. CDR1 is MNHNS, CDR2 SASEGT, per germline. These data originate in a study of cytomegalovirus exposure and HLA in healthy donors. Study-level points and caveats: The classifier was said to identify cytomegalovirus status with high specificity and sensitivity. Later analysis identified a missense DCLRE1C variant that was linked to TCR beta V- and J-gene trimming. The HLA-A and HLA-B alleles of most subjects were reportedly predicted accurately from TCR beta sequences.

60 Vbeta and 13 Jbeta primers were used in PCR. Data came from immunoSEQ multiplex PCR; TCRdb stores just in-frame clones and leaves some out. The sample lists 58,000 or so clones, 75% occurring once. The rearrangement links TRBV6-1 to TRBJ1-5; 9 bases fit TRBD1. The specimen was PBMCs. The TCR was taken from a woman aged 40-49 years in good health and CMV-seropositive. CDR3: CASSEGGQGRGQPQHF. CDR3 coding DNA: TGTGCCAGCAGTGAAGGCGGACAGGGGAGAGGTCAGCCCCAGCATTTT.